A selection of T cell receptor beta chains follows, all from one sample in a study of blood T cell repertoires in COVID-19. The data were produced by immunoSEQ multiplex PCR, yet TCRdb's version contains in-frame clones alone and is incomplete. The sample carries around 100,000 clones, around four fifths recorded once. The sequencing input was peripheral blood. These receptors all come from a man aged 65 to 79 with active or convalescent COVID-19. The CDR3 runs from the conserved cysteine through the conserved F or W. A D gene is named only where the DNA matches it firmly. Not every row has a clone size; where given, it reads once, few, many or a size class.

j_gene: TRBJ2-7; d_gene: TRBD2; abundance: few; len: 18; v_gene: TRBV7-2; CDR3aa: CASSLVVSSGSFSYEQYF; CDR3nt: TGTGCCAGCAGCTTAGTAGTGTCTAGCGGGAGTTTCTCCTACGAGCAGTACTTC
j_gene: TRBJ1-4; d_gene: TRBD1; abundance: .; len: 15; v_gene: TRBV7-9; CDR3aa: CASSLGTGGGEKLFF; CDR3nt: TGTGCCAGCAGCTTAGGGACAGGGGGCGGCGAAAAACTGTTTTTT
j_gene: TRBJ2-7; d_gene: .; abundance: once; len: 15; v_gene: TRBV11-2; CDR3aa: CASSAGRGGIYEQYF; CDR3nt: TGTGCCAGCAGCGCGGGCCGGGGAGGTATCTACGAGCAGTACTTC
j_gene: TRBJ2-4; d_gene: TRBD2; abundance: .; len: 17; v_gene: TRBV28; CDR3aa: CASRTSGTALAKNIQYF; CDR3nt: TGTGCCAGCAGGACTAGCGGGACAGCCCTAGCCAAAAACATTCAGTACTTC
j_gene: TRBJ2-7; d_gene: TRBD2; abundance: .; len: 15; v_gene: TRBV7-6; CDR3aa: CASSLAGTSVGEQYF; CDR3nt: TGTGCCAGCAGCTTAGCGGGGACTAGCGTAGGGGAGCAGTACTTC
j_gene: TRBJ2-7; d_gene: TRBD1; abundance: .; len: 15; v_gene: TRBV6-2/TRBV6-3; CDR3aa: CASSYAGTVTYEQYF; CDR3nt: TGTGCCAGCAGTTACGCCGGGACAGTAACCTACGAGCAGTACTTC
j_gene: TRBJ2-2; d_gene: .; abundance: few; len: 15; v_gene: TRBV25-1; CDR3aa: CASSEGHYSTGELFF; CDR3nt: TGTGCCAGCAGTGAGGGTCACTATAGCACCGGGGAGCTGTTTTTT
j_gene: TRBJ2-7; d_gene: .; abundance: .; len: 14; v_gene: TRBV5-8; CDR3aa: CASSSMDSRGEQYF; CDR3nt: TGTGCCAGCAGCTCTATGGACAGTAGGGGGGAGCAGTACTTC
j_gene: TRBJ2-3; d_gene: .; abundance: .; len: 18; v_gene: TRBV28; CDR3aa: CASSLDEGGGQSTDTQYF; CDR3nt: TGTGCCAGCAGTTTGGATGAAGGCGGGGGCCAAAGCACAGATACGCAGTATTTT
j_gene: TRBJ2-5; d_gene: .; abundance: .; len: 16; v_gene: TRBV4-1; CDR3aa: CASSQDGSGLGETQYF; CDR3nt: TGCGCCAGCAGCCAAGATGGGTCGGGGTTGGGGGAGACCCAGTACTTC